This TCR beta chain is from a study of tumor and adjacent non-tumor tissue in lung cancer. On the study more broadly: The patients, roughly eleven men and 4 to 6 women, were about 31 to 76 with stage I to III disease. On average, productive TCRbeta reads reached 4 million to 5 million per sample. Broader study findings: Tumor tissue had significantly higher TCR diversity than normal lung. In normal lung, the top 100 clones were significantly more dominant than in tumor.

No cell sorting was done before RNA was extracted from the tissue. Germline V gene data show CDR1 as SEHNR and CDR2 as FQNEAQ (reference sequence). J lost 5 bases, V lost 5 bases, and 11 bases had no gene match. The CDR3 runs 16 residues. The library came from three nested PCR rounds adapted from ARM-PCR protocols. TCRdb ran MiXCR on the multiplex PCR reads and lists one entry per CDR3 protein. There are under 100,000 distinct CDR3 sequences in the sample; about 66% occur only once, and roughly 15% lies in the top ten. About this clonotype itself: Its target is not known.

This TCR was sampled from a man aged 70-80 years with non-small cell lung cancer. Specimen: lung tumor tissue. V and J are TRBV7-9 and TRBJ2-2; 7 nucleotides match TRBD1. CDR3 coding DNA: TGTGCCAGCAGCGGACCTCAGGGGGTGCTTACCGGGGAGCTGTTTTTT. Translated: CASSGPQGVLTGELFF.